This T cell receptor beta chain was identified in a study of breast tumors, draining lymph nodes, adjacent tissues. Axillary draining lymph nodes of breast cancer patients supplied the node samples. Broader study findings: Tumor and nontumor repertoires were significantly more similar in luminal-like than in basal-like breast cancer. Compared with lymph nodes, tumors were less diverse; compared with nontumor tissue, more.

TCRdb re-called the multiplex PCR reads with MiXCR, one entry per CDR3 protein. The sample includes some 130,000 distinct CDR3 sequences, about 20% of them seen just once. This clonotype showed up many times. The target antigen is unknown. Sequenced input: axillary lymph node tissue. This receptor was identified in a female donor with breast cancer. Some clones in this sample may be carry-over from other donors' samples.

CDR3 coding DNA: TGTGCCAGCAGGACGCTCACCGGGGCCAACGTCCTGACTTTC. This gives the protein CASRTLTGANVLTF. The chain recombines TRBV2 with TRBJ2-6, with unresolved D. Germline V gene data show CDR1 as SNHLY and CDR2 as FYNNEI. The germline V and J ends were trimmed by 6 bases and 4 bases, with 10 bases remaining between them. This CDR3 is built from 14 residues. Drawing the rest from reference TRBV2 and TRBJ2-6, the complete variable domain is EPEVTQTPSHQVTQMGQEVILRCVPISNHLYFYWYRQILGQKVEFLVSFYNNEISEKSEIFDDQFSVERPDGSNFTLKIRSTKLEDSAMYFCASRTLTGANVLTFGAGSRLTVL.